This T cell receptor beta chain was retrieved from a study of T cell responses to AZD1222 COVID-19 vaccine. This clone was counted a few times. Its specificity is unknown. Germline V lookup: CDR1 DFQATT, CDR2 SNEGSKA (reference sequence). The V end was cut by 3 bases, the J end by 2 bases, with 5 bases between. The CDR3 contains 12 residues. Whole-study findings and limits: Only five to seven AZD1222 recipients were seropositive at baseline.

Sequencing used immunoSEQ multiplex PCR; TCRdb keeps in-frame clones, though not all of them. The data show 240,000 or so clones, 93% seen once. The source is an adult in good health. The chain uses TRBV20-1 and TRBJ1-5; D unclear. Sequencing was performed on peripheral blood, taken on day 0 of AZD1222 vaccination. CDR3 residues: CSASSGNQPQHF. The CDR3 nucleotides are TGCAGTGCTAGTTCTGGCAATCAGCCCCAGCATTTT.